Each of the 23 T cell receptor beta chains below was sequenced from the same sample in a study of PD-L1 blockade in urothelial cancer (dated by TCRdb to about 2017). Receptor amplification or capture employed the immunoSEQ multiplex PCR assay. In its TCRdb copy, this immuneACCESS table keeps in-frame sequences only and misses some clones. Where compared with another copy, unresolved V genes explain less than half of these, and the others have no known cause. The sample table holds roughly 84,000 clones, of which roughly 82% were seen once. Of the sample, more than 9% falls within the top ten clones. Material: PBMCs, obtained around atezolizumab (anti-PD-L1) treatment. The receptors stem from a man in his sixties or seventies with urothelial cancer.

The rearrangement uses TRBV9 and TRBJ2-7; the match to TRBD2 covers 13 bases. CDR3 length: 17 amino acids. The V gene end was trimmed by 0 bases and the J gene end by 6 bases; junction bases not matched to a gene: 9. Germline lookup yields CDR1 SGDLS and CDR2 YYNGEE. The CDR3 sequence: CASSVGAGTSGTGEQYF. In DNA, the CDR3 is TGTGCCAGCAGCGTAGGAGCCGGGACTAGCGGGACGGGCGAGCAGTACTTC.

This clone has only a few counts. V is TRBV6-5 and J is TRBJ2-4; unclear D gene. The V end lost 4 bases, the J end lost 1 base, and 8 bases lay between the germline ends. Looked up from germline, CDR1 is MNHEY and CDR2 is SVGAGI. The CDR3 runs 14 residues. CDR3: CASSFNSAKNIQYF. DNA for the CDR3: TGTGCCAGCAGTTTCAACTCGGCCAAAAACATTCAGTACTTC.

In its sample, this clone was seen once. The chain couples TRBV2 to TRBJ2-3; 8 bases line up with TRBD2. Germline lookup yields CDR1 SNHLY and CDR2 FYNNEI. The trim removed 4 bases at V and 4 bases at J, leaving 4 bases unmatched. The CDR3 covers 14 residues. CDR3 in DNA: TGTGCCAGCAGTGGGGGACTAGTGGCAGATACGCAGTATTTT. Protein product: CASSGGLVADTQYF.

The gene calls are TRBV6-6 and TRBJ1-5; perhaps TRBD1 as D (5 bases). Trimming removed 8 bases at V and 4 bases at J, with 21 bases between. Germline CDR1 reads MNHNY; CDR2 reads SVGAGI (reference sequence). CDR3 size: 16 residues. In DNA form, the CDR3 reads TGTGCCAGCGGGACTTTAGGCGGCGACTGGAATCAGCCCCAGCATTTT. Amino acids: CASGTLGGDWNQPQHF.

This chain connects TRBV7-6 to TRBJ1-5, with TRBD1 as a possible D gene (5 bases). Trimming took 1 base from V and 0 from J, leaving 13 bases between them. Germline values: CDR1 SGHVS, CDR2 FNYEAQ. This CDR3 comprises 17 residues. The CDR3 nucleotides are TGTGCCAGCAGCTTAGTTCCCGGGGACTCTAGCAATCAGCCCCAGCATTTT. It encodes CASSLVPGDSSNQPQHF.

J is TRBJ2-3 and V is TRBV5-1, with 7 bases matching TRBD1. This CDR3 comprises 14 residues. V gave up 4 bases and J gave up 5 bases; unmatched junction bases: 7. Germline CDR1 SGHRS, CDR2 YFSETQ. This CDR3 is CASSEGQFGDTQYF. DNA of the CDR3: TGCGCCAGCAGCGAGGGACAGTTTGGAGATACGCAGTATTTT.

The J gene is TRBJ2-5, the V gene TRBV9; TRBD2 matches 7 bases. V shed 0 bases and J 1 base; nucleotides not matched to a gene: 6. The CDR3 length is 16 residues. Germline CDR1 reads SGDLS; CDR2 reads YYNGEE. Here the CDR3 reads CASSVATGGSQETQYF. The CDR3 DNA follows: TGTGCCAGCAGCGTAGCTACGGGGGGATCCCAAGAGACCCAGTACTTC.

This rearrangement joins TRBV5-5 to TRBJ1-5, with 9 bases matching TRBD1. Germline lookup yields CDR1 SGHKS and CDR2 YYEKEE (reference sequence). The CDR3 length is 15 residues. The V segment lost 1 base and the J segment 7 bases; nucleotides outside the gene matches: 6. CDR3 amino acids: CASSLTGGIGQPQHF. CDR3 in DNA: TGTGCCAGCAGCTTGACAGGGGGCATTGGACAGCCCCAGCATTTT.

The count of this clone is one. The J gene is TRBJ1-1, the V gene TRBV19, with a possible D match to TRBD1 (5 bases). The CDR3 has 14 amino acids. With 6 bases removed from V and 1 base from J, the gap between germline ends came to 12 bases. CDR1 is LNHDA and CDR2 is SQIVND in the germline V gene (reference sequence). CDR3 sequence (DNA): TGTGCCAGTAGGTTGGGGCAGCAGAACACTGAAGCTTTCTTT. As protein: CASRLGQQNTEAFF.

CDR3 nucleotides: TGTGCCAGCAGTGAAACAAGCCAAGAGACCCAGTACTTC. It yields the protein CASSETSQETQYF. The chain uses TRBV25-1 and TRBJ2-5, with D unresolved. V was cut by 2 bases and J by 1 base, with 5 bases left in between. Germline V gene lookup returns CDR1 MGHDK and CDR2 SYGVNS. The CDR3 runs 13 residues.

The chain is built from TRBV19 and TRBJ1-5; 9 bases are shared with TRBD1. This CDR3 region has 15 residues. Germline loops: CDR1 LNHDA, CDR2 SQIVND (reference sequence). With 3 bases clipped from V and 4 bases from J, the junction kept 4 bases outside the gene matches. The CDR3 region is CASSISGQGNQPQHF. The DNA of the CDR3 is TGTGCCAGTAGTATCTCCGGACAGGGGAATCAGCCCCAGCATTTT.

The V call is TRBV6-5, the J call TRBJ2-1; 8 bases map to TRBD2. The CDR3 runs 15 residues. V dropped 0 bases and J dropped 4; count of bases not matched to a gene: 2. Germline loops: CDR1 MNHEY, CDR2 SVGAGI. The CDR3 here is CASSYSAGGYNEQFF. CDR3 sequence (DNA): TGTGCCAGCAGTTACTCTGCGGGGGGATACAATGAGCAGTTCTTC.

This clone turned up a few times. This chain connects TRBV27 to TRBJ1-2, with D perhaps matching TRBD1 (5 bases). Germline V gene lookup returns CDR1 MNHEY and CDR2 SMNVEV (reference sequence). V was cut by 2 bases and J by 4 bases, with 14 bases left in between. This CDR3 region has 15 residues. CDR3 bases: TGTGCCAGCAGTTTAAGGAGGGGCGCGGGCTATGGCTACACCTTC. Translation: CASSLRRGAGYGYTF.

This rearrangement joins TRBV11-2 to TRBJ1-2; a possible D gene is TRBD1 (6 bases). The CDR3 sequence is 14 residues long. The germline gives CDR1 SGHAT, CDR2 FQNNGV. V lost 5 bases, J lost 4 bases, and 14 bases lay in between. CDR3 sequence: CASSNLDSPYGYTF. The DNA of the CDR3 is TGTGCCAGCAGCAATCTGGACAGCCCCTATGGCTACACCTTC. Filled out from reference TRBV11-2 and TRBJ1-2, the complete variable domain reads EAGVAQSPRYKIIEKRQSVAFWCNPISGHATLYWYQQILGQGPKLLIQFQNNGVVDDSQLPKDRFSAERLKGVDSTLKIQPAKLEDSAVYLCASSNLDSPYGYTFGSGTRLTVV.

This clone was recorded once. The chain is built from TRBV10-3 and TRBJ2-5; weak D call: TRBD2 (5 bases). Trimming took off 2 bases at V and 0 bases at J, with 7 bases between the two ends. Germline V gene sequence: CDR1 ENHRY, CDR2 SYGVKD. This CDR3 has 14 amino acids. Written as DNA, the CDR3 is TGTGCCATCAGTGAGAGCGGCAACCAAGAGACCCAGTACTTC. The encoded protein is CAISESGNQETQYF.

V gene TRBV28 combines with J gene TRBJ2-7, with 7 bases that match TRBD1. Germline V gene data show CDR1 as MDHEN and CDR2 as SYDVKM. This CDR3 is 15 amino acids long. Losses at the gene ends were 6 bases for V and 2 bases for J; bases not matched to a gene: 10. The CDR3 loop reads CASRQPGTDTYEQYF. CDR3 sequence (DNA): TGTGCCAGCAGACAACCCGGGACAGACACCTACGAGCAGTACTTC.

The V call is TRBV5-4, the J call TRBJ1-3; D perhaps matches TRBD1 (6 bases). Trimming shortened V by 4 bases and J by 4 bases, and 12 bases separated the two germline ends. From germline, CDR1 is SGHNT and CDR2 YYREEE (reference sequence). The CDR3 extends over 14 amino acids. The CDR3 spells CASSQDRSGNTIYF. Here the CDR3 DNA reads TGTGCCAGCAGCCAAGACAGGAGCGGAAACACCATATATTTT.

The chain joins TRBV27 to TRBJ2-5; D possibly corresponds to TRBD2 (6 bases). The germline V gene has CDR1 MNHEY and CDR2 SMNVEV (reference sequence). V was shortened by 2 bases and J by 2 bases, with 12 bases between the two germline ends. CDR3 length equals 15 residues. CDR3 in DNA: TGTGCCAGCAGTTTACAGGTGGGGGGTCAAGAGACCCAGTACTTC. Translating gives CASSLQVGGQETQYF.

J is TRBJ2-1 and V is TRBV7-3, with TRBD1 matching 7 bases. Looked up from germline, CDR1 is SGHTA and CDR2 is FQGTGA. The trim removed 1 base at V and 2 bases at J, leaving 8 bases unmatched. The CDR3 loop spans 17 amino acids. This CDR3 reads CASSLRGDGTAYNEQFF. CDR3 nucleotide sequence: TGTGCCAGCAGCTTAAGAGGCGATGGGACAGCCTACAATGAGCAGTTCTTC.

In its sample, this clone was seen once. This rearrangement joins TRBV5-5 to TRBJ2-7, with a tentative D call TRBD1 (6 bases). Trimming took 4 bases from V and 3 from J, leaving 14 bases between them. CDR1 is SGHKS, CDR2 YYEKEE, per germline (reference sequence). The CDR3 covers 14 residues. Written as DNA, the CDR3 is TGTGCCAGCAGCCCGCGCGCAGGGGTCTACGAGCAGTACTTC. Protein product: CASSPRAGVYEQYF.

This clone is classed as medium-sized (0.01 to 0.1%). This sequence joins TRBV5-6 and TRBJ1-1; 7 bases are a match to TRBD1. The CDR3 is made up of 17 amino acids. V lost 3 bases and J lost 0; bases outside the gene matches: 11. Germline V gives CDR1 SGHDT, CDR2 YYEEEE. The CDR3 here is CASSSQITGAVNTEAFF. In DNA form, the CDR3 reads TGTGCCAGCAGCTCTCAGATAACAGGGGCGGTGAACACTGAAGCTTTCTTT.

The V gene is TRBV9, the J gene TRBJ2-7, with 9 bases matching TRBD1. From germline, CDR1 is SGDLS and CDR2 YYNGEE. J was trimmed by 7 bases and V by 3 bases; bases with no gene match: 8. The CDR3 has 14 residues. CDR3 bases: TGTGCCAGCAGCGCCGGACCAGACAGGGGGGAGCAGTACTTC. Translation: CASSAGPDRGEQYF.

The V and J genes are TRBV7-2 and TRBJ2-7; 8 bases are a match to TRBD2. J gave up 2 bases and V 5 bases, and 5 bases lay outside the gene matches. The CDR3 consists of 14 residues. Germline V gene lookup returns CDR1 SGHTA and CDR2 FQGNSA. DNA for the CDR3: TGTGCCAGCAGCCAGGGACTAGTGGCCTACGAGCAGTACTTC. It codes for CASSQGLVAYEQYF. Based on the CDR3 plus reference TRBV7-2 and TRBJ2-7, the full variable domain is GAGVSQSPSNKVTEKGKDVELRCDPISGHTALYWYRQSLGQGLEFLIYFQGNSAPDKSGLPSDRFSAERTGGSVSTLTIQRTQQEDSAVYLCASSQGLVAYEQYFGPGTRLTVT.